This is a list of T cell receptor beta chains from one sample in a study of blood T cell repertoires in COVID-19. The method was immunoSEQ multiplex PCR; TCRdb's version includes in-frame clones alone and lacks a portion of them. The sample lists about 310,000 clones; 85% to 90% were seen once. The sample consisted of peripheral blood. All receptors derive from a man between 65 and 85 years old with acute or convalescent COVID-19. CDR3s include the opening cysteine and the closing phenylalanine or tryptophan. The order of the fields is D gene, CDR3 length, V gene, clone size, J gene, CDR3 protein, CDR3 DNA. The D gene is left open where the match is weak. Only some rows state a clone size, as once, few, many or a class for expanded clones.

D: TRBD2
length: 15
V: TRBV5-6
size: -
J: TRBJ2-1
CDR3: CASSQGLATYNEQFF
DNA: TGTGCCAGCAGCCAGGGACTAGCGACCTACAATGAGCAGTTCTTC

D: TRBD2
length: 15
V: TRBV11-3
size: -
J: TRBJ2-7
CDR3: CASSLGSTSVDEQYF
DNA: TGTGCCAGCAGCTTAGGATCGACTAGCGTGGACGAGCAGTACTTC

D: -
length: 9
V: TRBV24-1
size: -
J: TRBJ2-7
CDR3: CATYYEQYF
DNA: TGTGCCACCTACTACGAGCAGTACTTC

D: -
length: 13
V: TRBV19
size: -
J: TRBJ2-2
CDR3: CASSPPGKRELFF
DNA: TGTGCCAGTAGTCCCCCGGGAAAGCGGGAGCTGTTTTTT

D: -
length: 15
V: TRBV5-5
size: -
J: TRBJ1-1
CDR3: CASRPRTAMNTEAFF
DNA: TGTGCCAGCCGTCCTAGGACAGCCATGAACACTGAAGCTTTCTTT

D: TRBD1
length: 14
V: TRBV6-5
size: -
J: TRBJ1-2
CDR3: CASREDRATYGYTF
DNA: TGTGCCAGCAGAGAGGACAGGGCGACCTATGGCTACACCTTC

D: -
length: 12
V: TRBV18
size: -
J: TRBJ2-1
CDR3: CASSPSGHEQFF
DNA: TGTGCCAGCTCACCGTCAGGGCATGAGCAGTTCTTC

D: TRBD1
length: 19
V: TRBV28
size: -
J: TRBJ1-1
CDR3: CASSWSNLRTGWELTEAFF
DNA: TGTGCCAGCAGTTGGAGCAACCTGCGGACAGGGTGGGAGTTAACTGAAGCTTTCTTT

D: -
length: 12
V: TRBV5-4
size: -
J: TRBJ2-3
CDR3: CASSSFRDSLNF
DNA: TGTGCCAGCAGCTCCTTCCGGGACTCCCTGAATTTT

D: -
length: 15
V: TRBV5-8
size: -
J: TRBJ2-3
CDR3: CASSPRTVSTDTQYF
DNA: TGTGCCAGCAGCCCTCGGACAGTTAGCACAGATACGCAGTATTTT

D: -
length: 13
V: TRBV27
size: -
J: TRBJ1-2
CDR3: CASSLGGLGGYTF
DNA: TGTGCCAGCAGTTTGGGAGGGCTCGGTGGCTACACCTTC

D: TRBD1
length: 17
V: TRBV9
size: -
J: TRBJ1-4
CDR3: CASSPGQVGPYNEKLFF
DNA: TGTGCCAGCAGCCCAGGACAGGTTGGGCCTTATAATGAAAAACTGTTTTTT

D: -
length: 18
V: TRBV27
size: -
J: TRBJ1-1
CDR3: CASSSLRLGLTKNTEAFF
DNA: TGTGCCAGCAGTTCACTAAGACTCGGTCTTACAAAGAACACTGAAGCTTTCTTT

D: TRBD2
length: 18
V: TRBV19
size: -
J: TRBJ2-3
CDR3: CASSTYRTSGARSVTQYF
DNA: TGTGCCAGTAGTACCTACCGGACTAGCGGGGCCCGCTCGGTGACGCAGTATTTT

D: -
length: 13
V: TRBV7-9
size: -
J: TRBJ1-5
CDR3: CASSLRGNQPQHF
DNA: TGTGCCAGCAGCTTACGGGGTAATCAGCCCCAGCATTTT

D: -
length: 16
V: TRBV2
size: -
J: TRBJ1-6
CDR3: CASSERAGYYNSPLHF
DNA: TGTGCCAGCAGTGAAAGGGCGGGATACTATAATTCACCCCTCCACTTT

D: -
length: 13
V: TRBV10-2
size: -
J: TRBJ1-2
CDR3: CASGTLANYGYTF
DNA: TGCGCCAGCGGGACACTCGCTAACTATGGCTACACCTTC

D: -
length: 15
V: TRBV21-1
size: -
J: TRBJ2-7
CDR3: CASSSRRVRNYEQYF
DNA: TGTGCCAGCAGCAGTCGGAGGGTACGGAACTACGAGCAGTACTTC

D: TRBD2
length: 15
V: TRBV11-2
size: -
J: TRBJ2-7
CDR3: CASSFSSGEAYEQYF
DNA: TGTGCCAGCAGTTTCTCTAGCGGGGAAGCCTACGAGCAGTACTTC

D: TRBD1
length: 16
V: TRBV2
size: -
J: TRBJ2-3
CDR3: CASSGDPGQGVDTQYF
DNA: TGTGCCAGCAGTGGAGATCCTGGACAGGGGGTGGATACGCAGTATTTT

D: TRBD1
length: 15
V: TRBV30
size: -
J: TRBJ2-6
CDR3: CAHGTDPSGANVLTF
DNA: TGTGCCCACGGGACAGATCCTTCTGGGGCCAACGTCCTGACTTTC

D: -
length: 13
V: TRBV5-6
size: -
J: TRBJ1-6
CDR3: CASSRGGASALHF
DNA: TGTGCCAGCAGCAGAGGGGGGGCGTCGGCCCTCCACTTT

D: -
length: 15
V: TRBV11-3
size: -
J: TRBJ2-1
CDR3: CASSLGGTLFNEQFF
DNA: TGTGCCAGCAGCTTAGGGGGGACTTTATTCAATGAGCAGTTCTTC

D: TRBD1
length: 15
V: TRBV6-5
size: -
J: TRBJ2-5
CDR3: CASSPTGGGEETQYF
DNA: TGTGCCAGCAGCCCGACAGGGGGCGGGGAAGAGACCCAGTACTTC

D: TRBD1
length: 18
V: TRBV15
size: -
J: TRBJ1-1
CDR3: CATSRQRLGTVGKTEAFF
DNA: TGTGCCACCAGCAGACAACGGCTCGGGACAGTTGGGAAAACTGAAGCTTTCTTT

D: TRBD2
length: 19
V: TRBV7-2
size: -
J: TRBJ2-7
CDR3: CASSLVGRLANPSAYEQYF
DNA: TGTGCCAGCAGCTTAGTAGGGAGACTAGCAAATCCCTCGGCCTACGAGCAGTACTTC

D: -
length: 15
V: TRBV5-1
size: -
J: TRBJ2-1
CDR3: CASSSGTLAGDEQFF
DNA: TGCGCCAGCAGCTCCGGGACTTTAGCTGGTGATGAGCAGTTCTTC

D: -
length: 14
V: TRBV6-5
size: -
J: TRBJ2-7
CDR3: CASSYSRTTYEQYF
DNA: TGTGCCAGCAGTTACTCGAGGACTACCTACGAGCAGTACTTC

D: TRBD1
length: 19
V: TRBV30
size: -
J: TRBJ2-6
CDR3: CAWGWDRGVFGSGANVLTF
DNA: TGTGCCTGGGGGTGGGACAGGGGGGTTTTTGGCTCTGGGGCCAACGTCCTGACTTTC

D: -
length: 16
V: TRBV21-1
size: -
J: TRBJ1-2
CDR3: CASSKRTGSNNYGYTF
DNA: TGTGCCAGCAGCAAAAGGACAGGGTCCAATAACTATGGCTACACCTTC

D: -
length: 16
V: TRBV14
size: -
J: TRBJ1-3
CDR3: CASSALSSTSGNTIYF
DNA: TGTGCCAGCAGCGCACTGTCATCGACATCTGGAAACACCATATATTTT

D: TRBD1
length: 15
V: TRBV6-5
size: once
J: TRBJ2-7
CDR3: CASKRGQGGVYEQYF
DNA: TGTGCCAGCAAGAGGGGCCAAGGGGGCGTCTACGAGCAGTACTTC

D: TRBD2
length: 15
V: TRBV7-9
size: once
J: TRBJ2-3
CDR3: CASKPTSGGADTQYF
DNA: TGTGCCAGCAAGCCGACTAGCGGTGGGGCAGATACGCAGTATTTT

D: -
length: 14
V: TRBV5-1
size: -
J: TRBJ1-5
CDR3: CASSLEGGNQPQHF
DNA: TGCGCCAGCAGCTTGGAAGGAGGCAATCAGCCCCAGCATTTT

D: TRBD2
length: 17
V: TRBV11-2
size: -
J: TRBJ2-4
CDR3: CASSHSSGGGAKNIQYF
DNA: TGTGCCAGCAGCCATTCCTCGGGAGGGGGGGCCAAAAACATTCAGTACTTC

D: -
length: 13
V: TRBV2
size: -
J: TRBJ2-5
CDR3: CASCGASQETQYF
DNA: TGTGCCAGTTGTGGGGCGAGCCAAGAGACCCAGTACTTC

D: TRBD1
length: 19
V: TRBV3-1/TRBV3-2
size: -
J: TRBJ2-2
CDR3: CASSHHMTSETGVSGELFF
DNA: TGTGCCAGCAGCCACCATATGACAAGCGAGACAGGGGTCTCCGGGGAGCTGTTTTTT

D: TRBD1
length: 15
V: TRBV19
size: -
J: TRBJ1-4
CDR3: CASSTGTALNEKLFF
DNA: TGTGCCAGTAGTACCGGGACAGCCCTCAATGAAAAACTGTTTTTT

D: -
length: 15
V: TRBV28
size: -
J: TRBJ2-7
CDR3: CASSGGARSSYEQYF
DNA: TGTGCCAGCAGTGGGGGGGCCAGGAGCTCCTACGAGCAGTACTTC

D: TRBD2
length: 13
V: TRBV19
size: once
J: TRBJ2-3
CDR3: CASSGGGAYTQYF
DNA: TGTGCCAGTAGTGGCGGGGGGGCGTATACGCAGTATTTT

D: TRBD2
length: 15
V: TRBV27
size: once
J: TRBJ2-1
CDR3: CASSLGLAGRNEQFF
DNA: TGTGCCAGCAGTTTGGGACTAGCGGGACGCAATGAGCAGTTCTTC

D: -
length: 14
V: TRBV4-2
size: -
J: TRBJ2-7
CDR3: CASSQVGGGYEQYF
DNA: TGTGCCAGCAGCCAAGTCGGTGGGGGGTACGAGCAGTACTTC